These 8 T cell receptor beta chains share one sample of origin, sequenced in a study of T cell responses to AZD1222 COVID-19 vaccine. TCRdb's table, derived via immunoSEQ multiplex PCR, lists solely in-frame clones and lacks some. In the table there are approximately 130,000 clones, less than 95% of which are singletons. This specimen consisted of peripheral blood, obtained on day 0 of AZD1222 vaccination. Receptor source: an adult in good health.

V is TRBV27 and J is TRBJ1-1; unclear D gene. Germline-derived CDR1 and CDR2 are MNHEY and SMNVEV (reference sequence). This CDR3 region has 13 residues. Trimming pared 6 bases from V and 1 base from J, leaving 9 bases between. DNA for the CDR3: TGTGCCAGCAGCCCCGGGAGGAACACTGAAGCTTTCTTT. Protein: CASSPGRNTEAFF.

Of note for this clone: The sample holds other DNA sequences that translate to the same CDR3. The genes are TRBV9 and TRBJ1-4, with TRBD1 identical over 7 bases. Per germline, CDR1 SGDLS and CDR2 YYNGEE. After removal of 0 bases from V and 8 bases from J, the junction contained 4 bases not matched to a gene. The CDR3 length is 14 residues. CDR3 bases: TGTGCCAGCAGCGTAGGGACAGGAGTCGAAAAACTGTTTTTT. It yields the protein CASSVGTGVEKLFF.

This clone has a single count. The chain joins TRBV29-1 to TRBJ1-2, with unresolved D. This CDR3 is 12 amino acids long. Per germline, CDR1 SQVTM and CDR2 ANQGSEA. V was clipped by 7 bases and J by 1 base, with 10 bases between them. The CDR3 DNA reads TGCAGCGCCCCAGGTATTAACTATGGCTACACCTTC. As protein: CSAPGINYGYTF. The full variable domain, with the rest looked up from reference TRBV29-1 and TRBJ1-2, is SAVISQKPSRDICQRGTSLTIQCQVDSQVTMMFWYRQQPGQSLTLIATANQGSEATYESGFVIDKFPISRPNLTFSTLTVSNMSPEDSSIYLCSAPGINYGYTFGSGTRLTVV.

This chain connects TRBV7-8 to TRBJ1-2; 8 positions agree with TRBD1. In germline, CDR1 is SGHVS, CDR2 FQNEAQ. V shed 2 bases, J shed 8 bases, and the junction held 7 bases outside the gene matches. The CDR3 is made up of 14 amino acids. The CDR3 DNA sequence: TGTGCCAGCAGCTTAATGACAGGGGTGGAAGGCTACACCTTC. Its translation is CASSLMTGVEGYTF.

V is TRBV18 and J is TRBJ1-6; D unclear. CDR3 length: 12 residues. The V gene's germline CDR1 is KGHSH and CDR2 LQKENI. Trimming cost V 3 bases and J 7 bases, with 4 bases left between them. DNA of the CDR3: TGTGCCAGCTCACCCAGGAATTCACCCCTCCACTTT. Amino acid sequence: CASSPRNSPLHF.

The CDR3 sequence is CASSPGLQSNQPQHF. In nucleotides, the CDR3 is TGTGCCAGCAGCCCAGGCCTGCAAAGTAATCAGCCCCAGCATTTT. The genes are TRBV7-8 and TRBJ1-5; D not resolved. This CDR3 has 15 residues. The V end was cut by 5 bases, the J end by 4 bases, with 15 bases between. The V gene's germline CDR1 is SGHVS and CDR2 FQNEAQ.

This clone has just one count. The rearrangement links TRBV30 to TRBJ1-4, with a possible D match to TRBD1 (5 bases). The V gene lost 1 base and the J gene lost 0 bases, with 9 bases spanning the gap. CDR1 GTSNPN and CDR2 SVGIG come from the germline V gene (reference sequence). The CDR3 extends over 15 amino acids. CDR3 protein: CAWSGQGATNEKLFF. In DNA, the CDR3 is TGTGCCTGGAGTGGGCAGGGTGCAACTAATGAAAAACTGTTTTTT.

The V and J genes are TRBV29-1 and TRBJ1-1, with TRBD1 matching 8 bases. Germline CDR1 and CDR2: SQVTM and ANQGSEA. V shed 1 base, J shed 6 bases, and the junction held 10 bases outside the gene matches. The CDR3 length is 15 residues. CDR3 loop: CSVEGTWTGRAEAFF. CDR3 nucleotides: TGCAGCGTTGAAGGCACGTGGACAGGGCGCGCTGAAGCTTTCTTT. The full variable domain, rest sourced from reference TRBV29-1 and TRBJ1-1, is SAVISQKPSRDICQRGTSLTIQCQVDSQVTMMFWYRQQPGQSLTLIATANQGSEATYESGFVIDKFPISRPNLTFSTLTVSNMSPEDSSIYLCSVEGTWTGRAEAFFGQGTRLTVV.